The rows below give T cell receptor beta chains drawn from one sample of a study of read filtering for tumor transcriptome and immune sequencing. A single record per CDR3 protein comes from TCRdb applying MiXCR to the reads. The repertoire holds some 50,000 distinct CDR3 sequences, with around 20% as singletons. Sequences were obtained from a population of CD138-negative cells sorted from bone marrow. The receptors stem from a donor at least 40 years old with multiple myeloma. Each CDR3 is given with its conserved first and last residue. A D gene is named only where the DNA matches it firmly. Some rows mark clone size as missing; the rest say once, few, many or name a class of expanded clone.

many	TRBV2	TRBD2	TRBJ2-1	CASSLADNEQFF	TGTGCCAGCAGCCTAGCGGACAATGAGCAGTTCTTC
.	TRBV7-6	.	TRBJ1-2	CASSPEAASYGYTF	TGTGCCAGCAGCCCCGAGGCAGCCTCCTATGGCTACACCTTC
.	TRBV29-1	.	TRBJ2-1	CSVDKVLGAKQFF	TGCAGCGTCGATAAAGTTCTTGGGGCCAAGCAGTTCTTC
.	TRBV20-1	.	TRBJ2-7	CSANGGFSYEQYF	TGCAGTGCTAATGGTGGGTTCTCCTACGAGCAGTACTTC
many	TRBV29-1	TRBD2	TRBJ2-3	CSVDPSGRTTDTQYF	TGCAGCGTTGACCCCAGCGGGAGGACCACAGATACGCAGTATTTT
once	TRBV5-6	TRBD2	TRBJ2-5	CASSLTSGRARMFETQYF	TGTGCCAGCAGCTTGACTAGCGGGAGGGCCCGTATGTTTGAGACCCAGTACTTC
many	TRBV14	.	TRBJ2-2	CASSLLGLTGELFF	TGTGCCAGCAGCCTTTTGGGCCTGACCGGGGAGCTGTTTTTT
few	TRBV27	TRBD1	TRBJ1-1	CASSPGGQGTEAFF	TGTGCCAGCAGCCCTGGGGGACAGGGCACTGAAGCTTTCTTT
few	TRBV20-1	.	TRBJ2-4	CSAKRAAGGKNIQYF	TGCAGTGCTAAGAGGGCTGCCGGAGGCAAAAACATTCAGTACTTC
many	TRBV2	TRBD2	TRBJ2-5	CASGTSGKETQYF	TGTGCCAGCGGGACTAGCGGGAAAGAGACCCAGTACTTC
many	TRBV28	TRBD1	TRBJ2-1	CASSFRPGQGANEQFF	TGTGCCAGCAGTTTCAGGCCGGGACAGGGGGCCAATGAGCAGTTCTTC
few	TRBV5-1	.	TRBJ2-3	CASSQPGQPSTDTQYF	TGCGCCAGCAGCCAGCCGGGACAACCTAGCACAGATACGCAGTATTTT
many	TRBV6-1	.	TRBJ2-7	CATAAVGARPYEQYF	TGTGCCACCGCAGCTGTGGGGGCCCGTCCCTACGAGCAGTACTTC
many	TRBV20-1	.	TRBJ2-1	CSARESSGQGGHEQFF	TGCAGTGCTAGAGAATCTTCCGGGCAGGGTGGGCATGAGCAGTTCTTC
many	TRBV5-5	TRBD2	TRBJ2-5	CASSFSGGGETQYF	TGTGCCAGCAGCTTTAGCGGGGGAGGGGAGACCCAGTACTTC
many	TRBV9	.	TRBJ2-2	CASSAPGPGELFF	TGTGCCAGCAGCGCCCCGGGACCCGGGGAGCTGTTTTTT
.	TRBV6-1	TRBD2	TRBJ2-3	CASRRELTSGEPYF	TGTGCCAGCAGGCGCGAACTCACTAGCGGGGAACCGTATTTT
.	TRBV19	.	TRBJ2-1	CASSIPLANEQFF	TGTGCCAGTAGTATCCCGCTAGCCAATGAGCAGTTCTTC
many	TRBV7-9	.	TRBJ2-3	CASSQILGPDTQYF	TGTGCCAGCAGCCAAATACTAGGTCCAGATACGCAGTATTTT
many	TRBV29-1	TRBD1	TRBJ2-2	CSGPGQGAQVDTGELFF	TGCAGCGGGCCGGGACAGGGGGCGCAGGTGGACACCGGGGAGCTGTTTTTT
many	TRBV2	TRBD2	TRBJ2-1	CASSAAGLDEQFF	TGTGCCAGCAGTGCAGCGGGACTGGATGAGCAGTTCTTC
many	TRBV7-2	.	TRBJ2-3	CASSLWFGAVDTQYF	TGTGCCAGCAGCTTATGGTTCGGGGCCGTAGATACGCAGTATTTT
many	TRBV24-1	TRBD1	TRBJ2-2	CAPFKTGTGATGELFF	TGTGCCCCCTTTAAAACCGGGACAGGGGCCACCGGGGAGCTGTTTTTT
many	TRBV7-9	TRBD1	TRBJ2-7	CASSLLGTGKTYEQYF	TGTGCCAGCAGCTTGTTGGGGACAGGGAAAACCTACGAGCAGTACTTC
many	TRBV2	.	TRBJ2-1	CASSGLRSYNEQFF	TGTGCCAGCAGCGGACTCCGCTCCTACAATGAGCAGTTCTTC
few	TRBV28	.	TRBJ1-1	CASSGPLGRMNTEAFF	TGTGCCAGCAGTGGCCCCCTTGGGAGAATGAACACTGAAGCTTTCTTT
.	TRBV29-1	TRBD2	TRBJ2-1	CSVDPFGRSYNEQFF	TGCAGCGTTGATCCTTTCGGGAGGTCCTACAATGAGCAGTTCTTC
many	TRBV28	.	TRBJ2-7	CASTLDGSYEQYF	TGTGCCAGCACCTTGGACGGCTCCTACGAGCAGTACTTC
many	TRBV3-1	TRBD2	TRBJ2-5	CASSQSGSGGETQYF	TGTGCCAGCAGCCAAAGCGGGAGTGGGGGAGAGACCCAGTACTTC
many	TRBV7-2	TRBD2	TRBJ2-7	CASSFRGSREGGYEQYF	TGTGCCAGCAGCTTCAGAGGGTCGCGGGAGGGGGGCTACGAGCAGTACTTC
many	TRBV28	TRBD1	TRBJ2-7	CATEGQGPYEQYF	TGTGCCACCGAGGGACAGGGGCCCTACGAGCAGTACTTC
few	TRBV27	.	TRBJ2-4	CASSPLAKNIQYF	TGTGCCAGCAGTCCTCTAGCCAAAAACATTCAGTACTTC
many	TRBV7-9	TRBD2	TRBJ2-1	CASSLAWIAGAQRSNEQFF	TGTGCCAGCAGCTTAGCGTGGATCGCGGGAGCCCAAAGGAGCAATGAGCAGTTCTTC
few	TRBV20-1	.	TRBJ2-5	CSARPGDQYF	TGCAGTGCCAGGCCTGGTGACCAGTACTTC
.	TRBV19	.	TRBJ2-2	CASSAISGTGTGELFF	TGTGCCAGCAGTGCGATCTCCGGGACCGGCACCGGGGAGCTGTTTTTT
many	TRBV7-3	.	TRBJ2-1	CASSLMVGTYNEQFF	TGTGCCAGCAGCTTAATGGTGGGCACCTACAATGAGCAGTTCTTC
many	TRBV28	.	TRBJ2-4	CASSSPDSYLIQYF	TGTGCCAGCAGTTCCCCCGACAGCTACCTAATTCAGTACTTC
many	TRBV3-1	.	TRBJ2-7	CASAQGALSSYEQYF	TGTGCCAGCGCCCAAGGAGCGCTCAGCTCCTACGAGCAGTACTTC
many	TRBV19	.	TRBJ2-1	CASRSGVTYNEQFF	TGTGCCAGTAGGTCCGGGGTAACCTACAATGAGCAGTTCTTC
once	TRBV5-1	TRBD2	TRBJ2-2	CTSSLAGVTGELFF	TGCACCAGCAGCTTGGCGGGAGTCACCGGGGAGCTGTTTTTT
many	TRBV28	TRBD2	TRBJ2-7	CASEGLGEYEQYF	TGTGCCAGCGAAGGACTAGGGGAGTACGAGCAGTACTTC
many	TRBV12-3/TRBV12-4	.	TRBJ2-7	CASSRDHRYEQYF	TGTGCCAGCAGCCGGGACCATAGGTACGAGCAGTACTTC
many	TRBV4-1	TRBD2	TRBJ2-7	CASSQEGLAGGYEQYF	TGCGCCAGCAGCCAAGAGGGACTAGCGGGAGGCTACGAGCAGTACTTC
.	TRBV5-1	.	TRBJ2-7	CASSLNRPSDEQYF	TGCGCCAGCAGCTTGAACCGTCCATCCGACGAGCAGTACTTC
many	TRBV5-1	.	TRBJ1-2	CASSLETGRYYGYTF	TGCGCCAGCAGCTTGGAAACGGGACGATACTATGGCTACACCTTC
many	TRBV25-1	.	TRBJ1-6	CASSDVSVSSPLHF	TGTGCCAGCAGTGATGTCTCAGTTAGTTCACCCCTCCACTTT
many	TRBV14	.	TRBJ2-5	CASSQRQVGPQETQYF	TGTGCCAGCAGCCAACGTCAGGTGGGGCCTCAAGAGACCCAGTACTTC
many	TRBV7-3	.	TRBJ2-1	CASSLTATTGNEQFF	TGTGCCAGCAGCTTAACGGCCACTACGGGGAATGAGCAGTTCTTC
.	TRBV6-5	.	TRBJ1-1	CASSYVGQLNTEAFF	TGTGCCAGCAGTTACGTGGGGCAGCTGAACACTGAAGCTTTCTTT
few	TRBV28	TRBD2	TRBJ2-1	CASCPPTSGRTYEQFF	TGTGCCAGCTGTCCCCCGACTAGCGGGAGGACCTATGAGCAGTTCTTC
many	TRBV2	TRBD1	TRBJ2-7	CASSRETGTGGLSAEQYF	TGTGCCAGCAGTCGCGAAACCGGGACAGGGGGCCTTTCTGCCGAGCAGTACTTC
many	TRBV19	TRBD2	TRBJ2-1	CASSIRPLRGLAGYNEQFF	TGTGCCAGTAGTATTCGGCCACTAAGAGGCCTAGCGGGCTACAATGAGCAGTTCTTC
many	TRBV20-1	.	TRBJ1-1	CSAREDTGADTEAFF	TGCAGTGCTAGAGAAGATACGGGGGCGGACACTGAAGCTTTCTTT
many	TRBV27	.	TRBJ2-1	CASSPHMGGRDEQFF	TGTGCCAGCAGTCCCCATATGGGGGGCCGGGATGAGCAGTTCTTC
.	TRBV20-1	TRBD1	TRBJ2-7	CSARVPGTVTREQYF	TGCAGTGCTAGAGTACCCGGGACAGTGACGCGCGAGCAGTACTTC
many	TRBV7-7	TRBD2	TRBJ2-2	CASSPLAGFNTGELFF	TGTGCTAGCAGTCCCCTAGCGGGGTTTAACACCGGGGAGCTGTTTTTT
few	TRBV19	.	TRBJ2-3	CASSTSYGLDTQYF	TGTGCCAGTAGTACCTCCTATGGTCTGGATACGCAGTATTTT
many	TRBV12-3/TRBV12-4	.	TRBJ2-7	CASSSSYEQYF	TGTGCCAGCAGTTCCTCCTACGAGCAGTACTTC
.	TRBV6-2/TRBV6-3	TRBD2	TRBJ2-5	CASSYGQPGLAWETQYF	TGTGCCAGCAGTTACGGACAGCCGGGACTAGCATGGGAGACCCAGTACTTC
many	TRBV7-9	TRBD2	TRBJ2-1	CASSSLADSHNEQFF	TGTGCCAGCAGCTCCCTAGCGGACTCGCACAATGAGCAGTTCTTC